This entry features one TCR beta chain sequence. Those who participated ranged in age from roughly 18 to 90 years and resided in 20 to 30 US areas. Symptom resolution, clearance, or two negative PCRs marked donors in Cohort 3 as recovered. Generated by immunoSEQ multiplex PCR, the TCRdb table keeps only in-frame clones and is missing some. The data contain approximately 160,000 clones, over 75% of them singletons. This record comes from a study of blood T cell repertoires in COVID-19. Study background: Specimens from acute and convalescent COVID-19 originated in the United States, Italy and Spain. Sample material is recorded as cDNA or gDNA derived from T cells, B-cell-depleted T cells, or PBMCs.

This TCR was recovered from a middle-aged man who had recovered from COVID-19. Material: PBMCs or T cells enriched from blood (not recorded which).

The CDR3 spells CASSPGAGGGSSYEQYF. In DNA, the CDR3 is TGTGCCAGCAGCCCAGGGGCGGGAGGGGGCAGCTCCTACGAGCAGTACTTC. This chain connects TRBV3-1 (or the pseudogene TRBV3-2) to TRBJ2-7; 9 bases are shared with TRBD2. The CDR3 has 17 residues. Germline assignment: CDR1 LGHDT and CDR2 YNNKEL (reference sequence). With 4 bases clipped from V and 0 bases from J, the junction kept 10 bases outside the gene matches.